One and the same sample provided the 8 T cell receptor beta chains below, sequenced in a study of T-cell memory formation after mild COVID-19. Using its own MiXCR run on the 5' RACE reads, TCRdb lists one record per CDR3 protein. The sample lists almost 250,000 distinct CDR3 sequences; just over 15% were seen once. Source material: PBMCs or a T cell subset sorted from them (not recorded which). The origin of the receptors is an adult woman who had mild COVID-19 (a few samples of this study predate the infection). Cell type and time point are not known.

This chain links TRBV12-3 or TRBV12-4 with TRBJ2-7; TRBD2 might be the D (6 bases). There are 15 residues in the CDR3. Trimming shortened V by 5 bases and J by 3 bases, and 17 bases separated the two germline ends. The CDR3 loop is CASSGQGAGYYEQYF. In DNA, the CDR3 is TGTGCCAGCAGTGGTCAAGGAGCGGGCTACTACGAGCAGTACTTC.

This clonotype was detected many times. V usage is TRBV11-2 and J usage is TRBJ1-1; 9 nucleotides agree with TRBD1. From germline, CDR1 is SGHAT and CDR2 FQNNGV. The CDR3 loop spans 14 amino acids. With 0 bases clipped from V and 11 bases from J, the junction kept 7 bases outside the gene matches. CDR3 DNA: TGTGCCAGCAGCTTAGAAGTTCCAGGGACAGGGGCTTTCTTT. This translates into CASSLEVPGTGAFF. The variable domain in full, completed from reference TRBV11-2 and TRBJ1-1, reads EAGVAQSPRYKIIEKRQSVAFWCNPISGHATLYWYQQILGQGPKLLIQFQNNGVVDDSQLPKDRFSAERLKGVDSTLKIQPAKLEDSAVYLCASSLEVPGTGAFFGQGTRLTVV.

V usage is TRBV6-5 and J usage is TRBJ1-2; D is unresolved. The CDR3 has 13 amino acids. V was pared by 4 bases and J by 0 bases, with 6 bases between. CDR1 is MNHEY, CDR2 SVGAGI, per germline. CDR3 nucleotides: TGTGCCAGCAGTTCTATAGCTAACTATGGCTACACCTTC. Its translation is CASSSIANYGYTF.

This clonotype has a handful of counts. The CDR3 protein is CAWSNQNEAFF. The CDR3 DNA reads as TGTGCCTGGAGTAACCAGAATGAAGCTTTCTTT. The chain recombines TRBV30 with TRBJ1-1; the D is unclear. CDR3 length equals 11 residues. Deletions cut 2 bases from V and 7 bases from J, with 8 bases between. CDR1 is GTSNPN, CDR2 SVGIG, per germline (reference sequence). Supplemented by reference TRBV30 and TRBJ1-1, the full variable domain reads SQTIHQWPATLVQPVGSPLSLECTVEGTSNPNLYWYRQAAGRGLQLLFYSVGIGQISSEVPQNLSASRPQDRQFILSSKKLLLSDSGFYLCAWSNQNEAFFGQGTRLTVV.

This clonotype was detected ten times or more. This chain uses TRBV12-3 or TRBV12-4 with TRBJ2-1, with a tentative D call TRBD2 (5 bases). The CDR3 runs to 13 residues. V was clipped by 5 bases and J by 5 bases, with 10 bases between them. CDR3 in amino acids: CASSTGENNEQFF. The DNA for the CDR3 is TGTGCCAGCAGTACCGGGGAGAACAATGAGCAGTTCTTC.

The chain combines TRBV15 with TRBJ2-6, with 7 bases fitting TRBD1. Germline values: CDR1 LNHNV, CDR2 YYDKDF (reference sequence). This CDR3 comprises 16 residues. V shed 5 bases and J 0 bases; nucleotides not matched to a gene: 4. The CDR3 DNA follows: TGTGCCACCAGCTCGGGACAGTTCTCTGGGGCCAACGTCCTGACTTTC. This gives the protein CATSSGQFSGANVLTF.

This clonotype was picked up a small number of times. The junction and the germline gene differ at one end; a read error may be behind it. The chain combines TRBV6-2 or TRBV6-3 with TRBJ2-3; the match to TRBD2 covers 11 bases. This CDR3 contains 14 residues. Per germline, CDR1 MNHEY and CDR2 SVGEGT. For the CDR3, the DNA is TGTGCCAGCAGTCGGACCGGGACTAGCGGCCCCCCTGTTTTT. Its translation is CASSRTGTSGPPVF.

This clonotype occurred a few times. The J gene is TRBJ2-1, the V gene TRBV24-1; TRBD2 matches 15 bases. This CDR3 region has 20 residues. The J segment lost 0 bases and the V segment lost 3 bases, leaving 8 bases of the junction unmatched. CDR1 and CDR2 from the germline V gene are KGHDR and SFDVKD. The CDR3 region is CATSDRGLAGGSSSYNEQFF. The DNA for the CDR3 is TGTGCCACCAGTGATAGGGGACTAGCGGGGGGTTCGAGCTCCTACAATGAGCAGTTCTTC.